This TCR beta chain was identified in a study of PD-L1 blockade in urothelial cancer listed by TCRdb under 2017. Regarding the complete study: All patients started therapy at some point between 2014 and 2016 and received atezolizumab 1,200 mg intravenously every 3 weeks. About 90% of the roughly 29 patients were identified as males with urothelial cancer of bladder origin, and a prior smoking history was reported by 18 of 29 patients. Patients had an ECOG performance status of 0 or 1 and had received between 0 and 3 prior chemotherapy regimens. Blood samples were analyzed at 3 weeks after treatment start (second dose) and at 6 weeks after treatment start. A median of roughly 140,000 T cells and some 82,000 unique TCRs was obtained from blood samples, and a median clonality of roughly 0.074 was observed. The study, an exploratory multi-omic analysis, examined somatic, immune and clinical correlates of response to PD-L1 blockade with atezolizumab in urothelial cancer. TCR sequencing covered pretreatment tumor samples and matched, serially collected peripheral blood taken before and after atezolizumab treatment. Durable clinical benefit meant progression-free survival longer than 6 months, and TCR features were also tested against progression-free and overall survival. In the same patients, whole exome sequencing and RNA sequencing of pretreatment tumors were performed in addition to TCR sequencing. Durable clinical benefit was achieved by nine patients but not by the remaining 20. Twenty-nine patients had pretreatment blood TCR-seq, about 25 had at least one posttreatment blood collection, and about 25 had tumor TCR-seq. Results the study describes overall, beyond this receptor: Among patients with durable benefit, tumor-associated TCR clones showed greater expansion in peripheral blood 3 weeks after treatment started (n ≈ 22, p = 0.022). A pretreatment peripheral blood TCR clonality below the median was linked to improved progression-free and overall survival. Small sample size (n of about 30) and many exploratory analyses mean the results are intended to be hypothesis-generating.

The cohort comprised 25 to 30 patients with locally advanced or metastatic urothelial carcinoma treated at Memorial Sloan Kettering on a trial protocol. Peripheral blood mononuclear cells were collected from each patient pretreatment and during treatment, giving between 1 and 8 total time points per patient. The Qiagen DNeasy Blood extraction kit was used to purify genomic DNA from total PBMCs and from tumor samples. PBMCs were collected pretreatment and during treatment and were isolated and stored as previously described. This clone occurred a few times. Its antigen is still unknown. No much larger clone exists at a distance of one base, and base qualities are not known. Synthetic TCR analog templates were spiked into each PCR so that absolute template abundance could be estimated from read counts. Using the immunoSEQ assay, TCRbeta CDR3 regions were amplified from genomic DNA with bias-controlled V and J gene primers. Sequencing of rearranged TCRbeta segments was done at approximately 20X coverage. Processing in the source paper ran as follows. Sequencing errors were corrected by clustering and CDR3s were annotated against IMGT to assign V, D and J genes. Out-of-frame and stop-codon sequences were excluded, and only productive TCRbeta rearrangements were used in downstream analyses. Clonality was calculated as one minus the Shannon entropy normalized by the log of the number of unique productive sequences. Clones differing between time points or between blood and tumor were identified by Fisher's exact test with Benjamini-Hochberg correction at adjusted p below 0.01. TCRdb holds this immuneACCESS table with in-frame rearrangements only. Some clones are missing; in checked studies, unresolved V genes explain under half, and the rest has no known cause. The V and J calls and clone size come from that table; D and trimming were worked out from the DNA. The sample table holds tens of thousands of clones, of which roughly 80% were seen once. The top ten clonotypes cover 3.5% to 4.5% of the sample.

The sequenced sample was PBMCs, obtained around atezolizumab (anti-PD-L1) treatment. The TCR originated in a man aged 65-85 years with urothelial cancer.

The base sequence is TGTGCCAGCCGAGGTGGTACCTACGAGCAGTACTTC. Its protein reads: CASRGGTYEQYF. The chain is encoded by TRBV6-5 joined to TRBJ2-7; the D gene assignment is ambiguous. V drops 8 bases and J drops 2 bases, leaving 10 bases in between. The CDR3 contains 12 residues, cysteine and phenylalanine counted. The sequence is cut down to CDR3 DNA, 36 bases in frame from base 1. Via the germline V gene, CDR1 is MNHEY and CDR2 SVGAGI.